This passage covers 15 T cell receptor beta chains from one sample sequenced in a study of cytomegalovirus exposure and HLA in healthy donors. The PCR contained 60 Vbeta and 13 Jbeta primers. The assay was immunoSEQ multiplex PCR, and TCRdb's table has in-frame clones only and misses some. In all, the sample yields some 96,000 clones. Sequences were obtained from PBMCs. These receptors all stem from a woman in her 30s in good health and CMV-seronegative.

The CDR3 sequence: CASSIGGGDTEAFF. The DNA for the CDR3 is TGTGCCAGTAGTATAGGTGGGGGGGACACTGAAGCTTTCTTT. The V and J genes are TRBV19 and TRBJ1-1; a weak D match, TRBD1 (5 bases). The CDR3 is 14 residues long. Deletions cut 1 base from V and 3 bases from J, with 9 bases between. Germline CDR1 is LNHDA and CDR2 is SQIVND (reference sequence).

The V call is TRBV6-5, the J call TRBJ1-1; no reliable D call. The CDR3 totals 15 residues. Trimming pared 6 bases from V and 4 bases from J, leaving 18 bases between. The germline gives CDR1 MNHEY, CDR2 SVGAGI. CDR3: CASRPSLEGVTEAFF. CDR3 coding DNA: TGTGCCAGCAGACCTTCATTGGAGGGCGTCACTGAAGCTTTCTTT.

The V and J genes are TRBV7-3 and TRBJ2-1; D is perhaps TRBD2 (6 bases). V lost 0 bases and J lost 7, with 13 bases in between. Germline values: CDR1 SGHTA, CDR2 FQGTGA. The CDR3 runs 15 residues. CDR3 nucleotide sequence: TGTGCCAGCAGCTTAACCTCTAGCGTCGGGAATGAGCAGTTCTTC. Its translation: CASSLTSSVGNEQFF.

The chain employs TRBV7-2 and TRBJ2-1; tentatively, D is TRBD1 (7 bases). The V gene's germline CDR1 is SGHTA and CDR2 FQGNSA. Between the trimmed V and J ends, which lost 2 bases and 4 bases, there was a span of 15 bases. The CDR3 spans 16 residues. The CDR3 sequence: CASSLKSPGGYNEQFF. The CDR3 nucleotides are TGTGCCAGCAGCTTAAAGTCGCCAGGGGGGTACAATGAGCAGTTCTTC.

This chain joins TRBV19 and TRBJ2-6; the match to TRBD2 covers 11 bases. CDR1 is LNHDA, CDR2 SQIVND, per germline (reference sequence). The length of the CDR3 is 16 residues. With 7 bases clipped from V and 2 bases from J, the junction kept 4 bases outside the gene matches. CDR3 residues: CASTVAGGPGANVLTF. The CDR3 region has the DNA TGTGCCAGTACCGTAGCGGGAGGGCCTGGGGCCAACGTCCTGACTTTC. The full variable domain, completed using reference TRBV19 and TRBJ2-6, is DGGITQSPKYLFRKEGQNVTLSCEQNLNHDAMYWYRQDPGQGLRLIYYSQIVNDFQKGDIAEGYSVSREKKESFPLTVTSAQKNPTAFYLCASTVAGGPGANVLTFGAGSRLTVL.

The CDR3 nucleotides are TGTGCCAGCACCCGGGGATATGAGCAGTTCTTC. Its protein is CASTRGYEQFF. This chain links TRBV6-5 with TRBJ2-1, with D possibly matching TRBD2 (5 bases). Trimming removed 7 bases at V and 8 bases at J, with 9 bases between. CDR3 length: 11 amino acids. The germline V gene has CDR1 MNHEY and CDR2 SVGAGI.

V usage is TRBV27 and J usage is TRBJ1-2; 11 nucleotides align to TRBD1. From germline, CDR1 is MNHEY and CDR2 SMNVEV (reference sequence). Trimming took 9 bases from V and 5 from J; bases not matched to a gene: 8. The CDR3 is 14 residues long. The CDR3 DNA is TGTGCCAGTGGCGCCGGGACAGGGGGGTATGGCTACACCTTC. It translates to CASGAGTGGYGYTF.

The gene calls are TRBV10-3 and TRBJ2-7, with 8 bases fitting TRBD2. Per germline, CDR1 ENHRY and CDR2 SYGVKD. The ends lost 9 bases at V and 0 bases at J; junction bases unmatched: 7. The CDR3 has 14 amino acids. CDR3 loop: CAITSGPSSYEQYF. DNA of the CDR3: TGTGCCATAACTAGCGGCCCGAGCTCCTACGAGCAGTACTTC.

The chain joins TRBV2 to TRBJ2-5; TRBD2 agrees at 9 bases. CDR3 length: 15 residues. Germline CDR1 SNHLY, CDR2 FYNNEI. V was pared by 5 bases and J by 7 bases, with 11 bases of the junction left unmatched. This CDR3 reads CASSLQLAGAGTQYF. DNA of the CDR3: TGTGCCAGCAGTCTCCAATTAGCGGGAGCGGGGACCCAGTACTTC. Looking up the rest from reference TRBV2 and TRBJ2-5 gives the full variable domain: EPEVTQTPSHQVTQMGQEVILRCVPISNHLYFYWYRQILGQKVEFLVSFYNNEISEKSEIFDDQFSVERPDGSNFTLKIRSTKLEDSAMYFCASSLQLAGAGTQYFGPGTRLLVL.

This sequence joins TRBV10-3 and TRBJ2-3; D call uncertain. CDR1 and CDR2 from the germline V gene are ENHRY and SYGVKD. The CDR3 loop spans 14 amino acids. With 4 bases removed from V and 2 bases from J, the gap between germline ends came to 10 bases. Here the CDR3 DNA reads TGTGCCATCAGTGCCGAGTCTTCCACAGATACGCAGTATTTT. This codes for CAISAESSTDTQYF.

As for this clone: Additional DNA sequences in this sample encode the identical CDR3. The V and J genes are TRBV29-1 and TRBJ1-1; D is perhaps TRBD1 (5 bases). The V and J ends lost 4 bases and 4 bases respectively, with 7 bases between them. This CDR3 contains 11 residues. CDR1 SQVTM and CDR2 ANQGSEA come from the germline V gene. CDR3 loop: CSVGGGTEAFF. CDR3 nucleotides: TGCAGCGTTGGGGGGGGCACTGAAGCTTTCTTT.

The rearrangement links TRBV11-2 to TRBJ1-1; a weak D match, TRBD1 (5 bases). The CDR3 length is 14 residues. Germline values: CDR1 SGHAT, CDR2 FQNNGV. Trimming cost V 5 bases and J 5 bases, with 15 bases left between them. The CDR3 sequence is CASSHLKGKTEAFF. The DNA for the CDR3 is TGTGCCAGCAGCCACTTAAAGGGGAAGACTGAAGCTTTCTTT.

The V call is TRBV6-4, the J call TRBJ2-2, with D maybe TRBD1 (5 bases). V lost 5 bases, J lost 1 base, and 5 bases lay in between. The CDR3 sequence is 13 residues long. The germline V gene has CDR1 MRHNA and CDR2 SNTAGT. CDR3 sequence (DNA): TGTGCCAGCAGTACAGGGAACACCGGGGAGCTGTTTTTT. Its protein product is CASSTGNTGELFF.

CDR3 nucleotide sequence: TGTGCCAGCAGCCCCCCCGGCGCGGCTCCCTACAATGAGCAGTTCTTC. It yields the protein CASSPPGAAPYNEQFF. The chain joins TRBV7-6 to TRBJ2-1; D gene ambiguous. The V end was cut by 5 bases, the J end by 2 bases, with 16 bases between. Germline-derived CDR1 and CDR2 are SGHVS and FNYEAQ. This CDR3 is built from 16 residues.

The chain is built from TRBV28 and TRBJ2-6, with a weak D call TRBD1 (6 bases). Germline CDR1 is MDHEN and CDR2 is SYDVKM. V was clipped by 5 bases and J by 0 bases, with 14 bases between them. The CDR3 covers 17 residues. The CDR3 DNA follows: TGTGCCAGCAGTCCAGGGGACGGCGGCTCTGGGGCCAACGTCCTGACTTTC. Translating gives CASSPGDGGSGANVLTF.